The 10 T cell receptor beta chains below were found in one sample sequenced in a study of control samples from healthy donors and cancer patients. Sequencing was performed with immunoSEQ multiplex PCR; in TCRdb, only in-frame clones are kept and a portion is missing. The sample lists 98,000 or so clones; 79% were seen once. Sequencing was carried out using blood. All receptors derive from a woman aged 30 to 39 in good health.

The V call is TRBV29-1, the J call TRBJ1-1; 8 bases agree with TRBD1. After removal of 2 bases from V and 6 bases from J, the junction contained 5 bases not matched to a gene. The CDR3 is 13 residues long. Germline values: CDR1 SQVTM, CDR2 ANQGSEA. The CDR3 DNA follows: TGCAGCGTTGAACGGGACAGGAGTTCTGAAGCTTTCTTT. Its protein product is CSVERDRSSEAFF.

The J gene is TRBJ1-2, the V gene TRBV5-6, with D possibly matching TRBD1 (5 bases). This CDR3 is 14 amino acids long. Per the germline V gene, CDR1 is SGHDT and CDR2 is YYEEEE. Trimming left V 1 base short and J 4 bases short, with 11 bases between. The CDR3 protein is CASSLTQEGYGYTF. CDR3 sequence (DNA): TGTGCCAGCAGCTTGACACAGGAGGGCTATGGCTACACCTTC.

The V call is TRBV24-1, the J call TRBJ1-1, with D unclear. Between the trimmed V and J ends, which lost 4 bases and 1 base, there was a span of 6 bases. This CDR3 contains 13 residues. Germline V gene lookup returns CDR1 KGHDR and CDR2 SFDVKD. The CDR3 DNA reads TGTGCCACCAGTGAACGAAGGAACACTGAAGCTTTCTTT. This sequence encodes CATSERRNTEAFF.

CDR3 sequence: CATSRAGQGQETQYF. Here the CDR3 DNA reads TGTGCCACCAGCAGAGCGGGACAGGGGCAAGAGACCCAGTACTTC. The V and J genes are TRBV15 and TRBJ2-5; 10 nucleotides align to TRBD1. J was trimmed by 2 bases and V by 1 base; bases with no gene match: 1. Germline CDR1 and CDR2: LNHNV and YYDKDF (reference sequence). The length of the CDR3 is 15 residues.

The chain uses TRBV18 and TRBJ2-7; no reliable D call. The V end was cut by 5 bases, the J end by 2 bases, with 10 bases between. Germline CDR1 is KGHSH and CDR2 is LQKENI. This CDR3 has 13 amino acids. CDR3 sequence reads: CASSRDRTYEQYF. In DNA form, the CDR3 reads TGTGCCAGCTCAAGGGATAGGACCTACGAGCAGTACTTC.

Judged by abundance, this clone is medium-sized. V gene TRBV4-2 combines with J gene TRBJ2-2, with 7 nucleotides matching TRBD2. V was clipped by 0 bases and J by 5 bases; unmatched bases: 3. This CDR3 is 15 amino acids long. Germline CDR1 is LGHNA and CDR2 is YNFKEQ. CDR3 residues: CASSQEWGGTGELFF. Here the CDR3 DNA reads TGTGCCAGCAGCCAAGAGTGGGGGGGTACCGGGGAGCTGTTTTTT.

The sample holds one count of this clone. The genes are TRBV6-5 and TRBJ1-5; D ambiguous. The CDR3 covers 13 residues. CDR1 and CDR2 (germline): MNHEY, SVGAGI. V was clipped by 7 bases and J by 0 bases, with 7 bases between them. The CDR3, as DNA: TGTGCCAGCATGGAACGTAGCAATCAGCCCCAGCATTTT. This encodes CASMERSNQPQHF.

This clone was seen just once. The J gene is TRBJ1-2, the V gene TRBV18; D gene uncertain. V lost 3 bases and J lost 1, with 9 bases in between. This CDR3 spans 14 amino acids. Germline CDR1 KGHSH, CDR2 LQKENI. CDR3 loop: CASSPDGGNYGYTF. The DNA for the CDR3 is TGTGCCAGCTCACCGGACGGCGGTAACTATGGCTACACCTTC.

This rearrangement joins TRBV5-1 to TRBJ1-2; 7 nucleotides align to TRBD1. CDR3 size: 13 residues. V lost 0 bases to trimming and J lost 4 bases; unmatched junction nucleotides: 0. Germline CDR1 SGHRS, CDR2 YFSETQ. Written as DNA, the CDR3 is TGCGCCAGCAGCTTGGAGGGGGCCTATGGCTACACCTTC. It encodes CASSLEGAYGYTF. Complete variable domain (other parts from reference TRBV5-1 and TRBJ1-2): KAGVTQTPRYLIKTRGQQVTLSCSPISGHRSVSWYQQTPGQGLQFLFEYFSETQRNKGNFPGRFSGRQFSNSRSEMNVSTLELGDSALYLCASSLEGAYGYTFGSGTRLTVV.

CDR3 sequence (DNA): TGTGCCAGCAGATCACCCAAGGGGCGGTCCGTCGAGGGCTACACCTTC. It specifies CASRSPKGRSVEGYTF. The chain employs TRBV5-4 and TRBJ1-2; D perhaps matches TRBD1 (5 bases). Germline lookup yields CDR1 SGHNT and CDR2 YYREEE (reference sequence). The CDR3 length is 16 residues. Trimming removed 5 bases at V and 8 bases at J, with 25 bases between. Full variable domain (remainder filled in from reference TRBV5-4 and TRBJ1-2): ETGVTQSPTHLIKTRGQQVTLRCSSQSGHNTVSWYQQALGQGPQFIFQYYREEENGRGNFPPRFSGLQFPNYSSELNVNALELDDSALYLCASRSPKGRSVEGYTFGSGTRLTVV.